What follows are 12 T cell receptor beta chains derived from one specimen sequenced in a study of blood T cell repertoires in COVID-19. The table came from immunoSEQ multiplex PCR; TCRdb's copy has only in-frame clones and leaves some out. Of 100,000 to 150,000 clones listed, about 70% are singletons. The sample consisted of peripheral blood. These receptors all come from a woman aged 70-85 years with acute or convalescent COVID-19.

V gene TRBV6-5 combines with J gene TRBJ1-4; D not resolved. The germline gives CDR1 MNHEY, CDR2 SVGAGI. The V end was cut by 0 bases, the J end by 13 bases, with 12 bases between. CDR3 size: 13 residues. This CDR3 reads CASSYSQGRGLFF. In nucleotides, the CDR3 is TGTGCCAGCAGTTACTCGCAAGGTCGGGGACTGTTTTTT.

The chain links TRBV3-1 (or the pseudogene TRBV3-2) to TRBJ1-4; 12 bases are a match to TRBD1. The CDR3 has 18 amino acids. From germline, CDR1 is LGHDT and CDR2 YNNKEL (reference sequence). Losses at the gene ends were 5 bases for V and 3 bases for J; bases not matched to a gene: 10. CDR3 region: CASSRGTGGTTANEKLFF. The CDR3 DNA reads TGTGCCAGCAGCAGGGGGACAGGGGGCACAACTGCTAATGAAAAACTGTTTTTT.

J is TRBJ2-3 and V is TRBV3-1 (or the pseudogene TRBV3-2); 9 bases agree with TRBD2. The CDR3 runs to 17 residues. Trimming removed 4 bases from V and 0 bases from J; junction bases left unmatched: 8. Germline CDR1 LGHDT, CDR2 YNNKEL (reference sequence). The CDR3 is CASSRRTSATSTDTQYF. Written as DNA, the CDR3 is TGTGCCAGCAGCCGACGGACTAGCGCCACTAGCACAGATACGCAGTATTTT.

This rearrangement joins TRBV2 to TRBJ2-7, with D maybe TRBD2 (6 bases). Between the trimmed V and J ends, which lost 6 bases and 3 bases, there was a span of 9 bases. The CDR3 spans 12 residues. CDR1 SNHLY and CDR2 FYNNEI come from the germline V gene. Here the CDR3 DNA reads TGTGCCAGCAGGGCGGGAAGCTACGAGCAGTACTTC. Its protein is CASRAGSYEQYF.

This clone has only one observation. The chain carries TRBV19 and TRBJ2-7, with D possibly TRBD1 on 8 matching bases. V lost 7 bases and J lost 4, with 14 bases in between. The CDR3 runs to 13 residues. CDR1 is LNHDA and CDR2 is SQIVND in the germline V gene (reference sequence). The CDR3 coding sequence is TGTGCCAGTAAAGGACAGGGAGGGTACGAGCAGTACTTC. This sequence encodes CASKGQGGYEQYF.

The chain carries TRBV29-1 and TRBJ2-1; tentatively, D is TRBD2 (5 bases). The CDR3 length is 10 residues. V gave up 7 bases and J gave up 9 bases, with 10 bases separating them. The germline V gene has CDR1 SQVTM and CDR2 ANQGSEA. The CDR3 DNA sequence: TGCAGCGCCGGGGAAGGTGAGCAGTTCTTC. This translates into CSAGEGEQFF.

V and J are TRBV5-4 and TRBJ2-3, with unresolved D. V was cut by 5 bases and J by 5 bases, with 12 bases left in between. Germline lookup yields CDR1 SGHNT and CDR2 YYREEE (reference sequence). This CDR3 has 13 residues. The CDR3 DNA sequence: TGTGCCAGCAGTGAGGCGCTTATAGATACGCAGTATTTT. Translated, it gives CASSEALIDTQYF.

The rearrangement uses TRBV7-2 and TRBJ2-3; 14 bases match TRBD2. The CDR3 runs to 15 residues. Losses at the gene ends were 4 bases for V and 9 bases for J; bases not matched to a gene: 6. Germline lookup yields CDR1 SGHTA and CDR2 FQGNSA. In nucleotides, the CDR3 is TGTGCCAGCAGCTCGACTAGCGGGGGGGTTGGGACGCAGTATTTT. Translating gives CASSSTSGGVGTQYF.

The CDR3 coding sequence is TGTGCCAGCAGCTCCGGGACTAGCGGGACTCGACTACGGCAGTACTTC. Translation gives CASSSGTSGTRLRQYF. The chain has TRBV5-5 and TRBJ2-7, with 13 bases matching TRBD2. Germline CDR1 is SGHKS and CDR2 is YYEKEE (reference sequence). After removal of 3 bases from V and 9 bases from J, the junction contained 12 bases not matched to a gene. This CDR3 spans 16 amino acids.

The J gene is TRBJ1-3, the V gene TRBV12-2; the table's D call of TRBD1 was not tested on the DNA. TRBV12-2 is a listed pseudogene. The CDR3 contains 17 residues. The CDR3 DNA sequence: TGTGCAAGTCGCTTAGACGAGGACAGCACCTCTGGAAACACCATATATTTT. Translation: CASRLDEDSTSGNTIYF.

V gene TRBV5-6 combines with J gene TRBJ2-1, with 12 bases matching TRBD2. Germline CDR1 SGHDT, CDR2 YYEEEE. This CDR3 has 16 residues. The ends lost 4 bases at V and 6 bases at J; junction bases unmatched: 8. The CDR3 DNA follows: TGTGCCAGCAGCCTCATGACTAGCGGGAGTCCCAATGAGCAGTTCTTC. This gives the protein CASSLMTSGSPNEQFF.

The CDR3 here is CAWSVNRGIPRTGQNTEAFF. CDR3 coding DNA: TGTGCCTGGAGTGTAAATCGGGGAATACCTCGGACAGGCCAGAACACTGAAGCTTTCTTT. The chain carries TRBV30 and TRBJ1-1, with 7 bases identical to TRBD1. The germline V gene has CDR1 GTSNPN and CDR2 SVGIG (reference sequence). This CDR3 is built from 20 residues. V was clipped by 0 bases and J by 1 base; unmatched bases: 20.